Listed here is a single TCR beta chain. The sample originates from a study of blood T cell repertoires in COVID-19. Trimming at V came to 7 bases and at J to 4 bases, leaving 9 bases not matched to a gene. The CDR3 runs 14 residues. Germline V gene sequence: CDR1 SGHRS, CDR2 YFSETQ. Measured with immunoSEQ multiplex PCR; TCRdb has only the in-frame clones, and not every one. Of around 300,000 clones listed, roughly 90% are singletons. The J gene is TRBJ2-3, the V gene TRBV5-1; 7 nucleotides agree with TRBD1. Specimen: peripheral blood. The receptor was derived from a woman between 50 and 59 years old with active or convalescent COVID-19. CDR3 in amino acids: CASGVTGVADTQYF. The CDR3 nucleotides are TGCGCCAGCGGGGTAACAGGGGTCGCAGATACGCAGTATTTT.